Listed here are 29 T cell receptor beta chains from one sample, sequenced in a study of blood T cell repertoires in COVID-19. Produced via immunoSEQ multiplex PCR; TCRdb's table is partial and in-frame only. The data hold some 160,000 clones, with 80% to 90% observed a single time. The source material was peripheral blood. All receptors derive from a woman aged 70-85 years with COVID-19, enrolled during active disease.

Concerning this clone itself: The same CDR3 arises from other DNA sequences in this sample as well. For the CDR3, the DNA is TGTGCCAGTAGTATAGCAGGTGGGACTGAAGCTTTCTTT. Translated: CASSIAGGTEAFF. The chain employs TRBV19 and TRBJ1-1; D remains unclear. The germline V gene encodes CDR1 LNHDA and CDR2 SQIVND (reference sequence). V was shortened by 1 base and J by 5 bases, with 8 bases between the two germline ends. The CDR3 is 13 amino acids.

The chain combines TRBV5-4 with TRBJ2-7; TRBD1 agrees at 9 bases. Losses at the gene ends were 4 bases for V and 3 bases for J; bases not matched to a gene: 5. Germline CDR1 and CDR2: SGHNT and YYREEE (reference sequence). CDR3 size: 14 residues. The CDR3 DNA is TGTGCCAGCAGCCCCGGGACAGGGTTCTACGAGCAGTACTTC. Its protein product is CASSPGTGFYEQYF.

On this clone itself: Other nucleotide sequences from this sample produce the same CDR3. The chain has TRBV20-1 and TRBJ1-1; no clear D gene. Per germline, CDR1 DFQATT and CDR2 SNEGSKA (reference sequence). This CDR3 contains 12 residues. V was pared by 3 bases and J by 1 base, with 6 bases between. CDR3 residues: CSASTGNTEAFF. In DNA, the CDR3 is TGCAGTGCTAGTACGGGGAACACTGAAGCTTTCTTT.

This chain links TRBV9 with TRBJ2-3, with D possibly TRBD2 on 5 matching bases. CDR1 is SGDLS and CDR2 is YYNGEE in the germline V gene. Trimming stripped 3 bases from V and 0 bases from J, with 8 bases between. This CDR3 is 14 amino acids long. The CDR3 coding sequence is TGTGCCAGCAGCGGGAGAGGGAGCACAGATACGCAGTATTTT. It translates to CASSGRGSTDTQYF.

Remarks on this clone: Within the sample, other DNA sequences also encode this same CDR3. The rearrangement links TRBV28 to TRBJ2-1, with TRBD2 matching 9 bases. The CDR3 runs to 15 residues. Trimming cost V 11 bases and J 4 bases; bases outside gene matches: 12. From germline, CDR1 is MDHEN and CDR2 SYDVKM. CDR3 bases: TGTGCCGGCGGGGGGGGAGCGGGGATTTACAATGAGCAGTTCTTC. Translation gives CAGGGGAGIYNEQFF.

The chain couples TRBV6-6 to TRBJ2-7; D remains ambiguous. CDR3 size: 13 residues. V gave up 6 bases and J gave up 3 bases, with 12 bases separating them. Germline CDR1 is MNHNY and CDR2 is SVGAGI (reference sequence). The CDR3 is CASRDSSSYEQYF. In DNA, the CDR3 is TGTGCCAGCAGAGATAGTTCGAGCTACGAGCAGTACTTC.

In DNA, the CDR3 is TGTGCCATCAGTACCTCGACAGTTCCAGTAACTGAAGCTTTCTTT. It specifies CAISTSTVPVTEAFF. The chain recombines TRBV10-3 with TRBJ1-1, with D possibly TRBD1 on 5 matching bases. CDR1 ENHRY and CDR2 SYGVKD come from the germline V gene. The CDR3 loop spans 15 amino acids. The V end was cut by 5 bases, the J end by 5 bases, with 18 bases between.

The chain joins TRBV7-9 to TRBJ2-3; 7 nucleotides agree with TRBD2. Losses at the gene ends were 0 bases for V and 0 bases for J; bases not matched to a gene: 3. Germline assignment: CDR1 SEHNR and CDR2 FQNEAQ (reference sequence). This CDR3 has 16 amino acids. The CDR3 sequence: CASSLALAESTDTQYF. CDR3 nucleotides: TGTGCCAGCAGCTTAGCGCTAGCGGAGAGCACAGATACGCAGTATTTT.

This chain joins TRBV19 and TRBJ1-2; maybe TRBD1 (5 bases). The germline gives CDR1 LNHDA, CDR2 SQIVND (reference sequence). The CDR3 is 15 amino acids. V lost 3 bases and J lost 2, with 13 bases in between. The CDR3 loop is CASSMAAGPNYGYTF. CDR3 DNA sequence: TGTGCCAGTAGTATGGCGGCAGGGCCAAACTATGGCTACACCTTC. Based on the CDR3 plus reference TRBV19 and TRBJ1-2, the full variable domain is DGGITQSPKYLFRKEGQNVTLSCEQNLNHDAMYWYRQDPGQGLRLIYYSQIVNDFQKGDIAEGYSVSREKKESFPLTVTSAQKNPTAFYLCASSMAAGPNYGYTFGSGTRLTVV.

CDR3 sequence (DNA): TGTGCCAGCAGCCAAGGCCCCGCAGCTAACTATGGCTACACCTTC. Protein product: CASSQGPAANYGYTF. J is TRBJ1-2 and V is TRBV3-1 (or the pseudogene TRBV3-2); D gene unclear. V lost 1 base to trimming and J lost 0 bases, with 9 bases between them. Germline CDR1 LGHDT, CDR2 YNNKEL (reference sequence). The CDR3 loop spans 15 amino acids.

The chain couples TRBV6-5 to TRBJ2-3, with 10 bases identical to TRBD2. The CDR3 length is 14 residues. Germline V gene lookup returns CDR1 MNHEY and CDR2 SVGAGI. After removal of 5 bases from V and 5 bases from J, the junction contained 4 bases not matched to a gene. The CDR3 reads CASSPLAGEDTQYF. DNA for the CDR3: TGTGCCAGCAGTCCCCTAGCGGGGGAAGATACGCAGTATTTT.

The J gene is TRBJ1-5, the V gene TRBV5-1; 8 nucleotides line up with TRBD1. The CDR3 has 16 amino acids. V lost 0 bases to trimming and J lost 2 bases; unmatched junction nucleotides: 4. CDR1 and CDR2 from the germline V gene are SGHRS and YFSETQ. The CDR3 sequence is CASSLGDRGGNQPQHF. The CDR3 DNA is TGCGCCAGCAGCTTGGGCGACAGGGGTGGCAATCAGCCCCAGCATTTT.

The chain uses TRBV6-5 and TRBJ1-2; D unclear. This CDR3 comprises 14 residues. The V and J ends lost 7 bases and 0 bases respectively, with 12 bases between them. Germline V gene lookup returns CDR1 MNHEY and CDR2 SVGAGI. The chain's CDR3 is CASMRLSANYGYTF. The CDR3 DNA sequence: TGTGCCAGCATGAGGTTATCGGCTAACTATGGCTACACCTTC.

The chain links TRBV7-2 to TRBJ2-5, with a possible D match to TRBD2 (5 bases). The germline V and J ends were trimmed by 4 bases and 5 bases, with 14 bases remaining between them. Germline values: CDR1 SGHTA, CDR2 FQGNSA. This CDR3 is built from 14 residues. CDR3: CASSSPRAGETQYF. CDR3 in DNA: TGTGCCAGCAGCTCCCCTCGGGCGGGCGAGACCCAGTACTTC. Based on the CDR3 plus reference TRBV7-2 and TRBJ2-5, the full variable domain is GAGVSQSPSNKVTEKGKDVELRCDPISGHTALYWYRQSLGQGLEFLIYFQGNSAPDKSGLPSDRFSAERTGGSVSTLTIQRTQQEDSAVYLCASSSPRAGETQYFGPGTRLLVL.

CDR3 in amino acids: CASSTEAKQPQHF. CDR3 nucleotides: TGTGCCAGCAGTACCGAGGCGAAGCAGCCCCAGCATTTT. The V call is TRBV6-5, the J call TRBJ1-5; D is ambiguous. Germline CDR1 is MNHEY and CDR2 is SVGAGI. This CDR3 has 13 residues. The germline V and J ends were trimmed by 5 bases and 7 bases, with 12 bases remaining between them.

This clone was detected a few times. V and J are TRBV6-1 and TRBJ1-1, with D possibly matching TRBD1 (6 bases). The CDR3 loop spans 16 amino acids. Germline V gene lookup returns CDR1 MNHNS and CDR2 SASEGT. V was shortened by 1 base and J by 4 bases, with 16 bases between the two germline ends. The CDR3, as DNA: TGTGCCAGCAGTGAAGGATTTAGGGGGGGGAGCACTGAAGCTTTCTTT. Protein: CASSEGFRGGSTEAFF.

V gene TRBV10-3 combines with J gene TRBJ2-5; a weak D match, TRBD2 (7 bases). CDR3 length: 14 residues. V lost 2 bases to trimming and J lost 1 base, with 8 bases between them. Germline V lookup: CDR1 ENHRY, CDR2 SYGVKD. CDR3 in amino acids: CAISEGGAQETQYF. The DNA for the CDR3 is TGTGCCATCAGTGAGGGGGGGGCCCAAGAGACCCAGTACTTC.

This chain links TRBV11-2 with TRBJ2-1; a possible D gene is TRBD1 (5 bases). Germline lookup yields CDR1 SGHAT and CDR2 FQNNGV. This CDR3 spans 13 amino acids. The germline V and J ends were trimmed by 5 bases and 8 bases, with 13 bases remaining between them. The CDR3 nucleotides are TGTGCCAGCAGCCTCGTTAAGGGGCATGAGCAGTTCTTC. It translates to CASSLVKGHEQFF.

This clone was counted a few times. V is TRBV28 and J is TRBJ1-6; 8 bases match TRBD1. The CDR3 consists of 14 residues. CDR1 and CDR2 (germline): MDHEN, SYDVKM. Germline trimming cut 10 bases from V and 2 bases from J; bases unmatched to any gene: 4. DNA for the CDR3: TGTGCCACCGTGGGACAGGCCTATAATTCACCCCTCCACTTT. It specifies CATVGQAYNSPLHF.

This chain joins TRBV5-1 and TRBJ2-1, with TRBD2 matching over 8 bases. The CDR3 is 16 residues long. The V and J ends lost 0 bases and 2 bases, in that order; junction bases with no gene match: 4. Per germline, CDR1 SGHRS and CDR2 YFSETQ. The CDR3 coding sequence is TGCGCCAGCAGCTTGGCGGTAGCGGGGCCCTACAATGAGCAGTTCTTC. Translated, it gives CASSLAVAGPYNEQFF.

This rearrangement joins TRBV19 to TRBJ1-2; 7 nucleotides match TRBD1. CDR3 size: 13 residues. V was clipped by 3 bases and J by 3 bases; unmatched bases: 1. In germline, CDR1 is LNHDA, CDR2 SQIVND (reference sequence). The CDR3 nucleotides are TGTGCCAGTAGTATGCAGGGGGACTATGGCTACACCTTC. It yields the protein CASSMQGDYGYTF.

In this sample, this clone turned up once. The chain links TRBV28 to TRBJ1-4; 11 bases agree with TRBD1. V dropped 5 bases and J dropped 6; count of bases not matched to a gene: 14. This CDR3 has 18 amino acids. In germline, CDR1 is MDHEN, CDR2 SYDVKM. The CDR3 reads CASSDSGTGGPRYEKLFF. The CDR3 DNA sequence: TGTGCCAGCAGTGACTCCGGGACAGGGGGACCTCGCTATGAAAAACTGTTTTTT.

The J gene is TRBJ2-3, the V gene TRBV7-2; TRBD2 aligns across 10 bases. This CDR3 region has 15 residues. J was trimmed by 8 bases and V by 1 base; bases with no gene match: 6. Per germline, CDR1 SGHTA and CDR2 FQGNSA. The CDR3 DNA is TGTGCCAGCAGCTTAGAAGCTAGCGGGGGCGGTACGCAGTATTTT. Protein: CASSLEASGGGTQYF.

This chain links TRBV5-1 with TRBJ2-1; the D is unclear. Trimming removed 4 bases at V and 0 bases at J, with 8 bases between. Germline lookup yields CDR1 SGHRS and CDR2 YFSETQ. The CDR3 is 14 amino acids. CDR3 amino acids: CASSPGSSYNEQFF. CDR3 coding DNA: TGCGCCAGCAGCCCAGGAAGCTCCTACAATGAGCAGTTCTTC.

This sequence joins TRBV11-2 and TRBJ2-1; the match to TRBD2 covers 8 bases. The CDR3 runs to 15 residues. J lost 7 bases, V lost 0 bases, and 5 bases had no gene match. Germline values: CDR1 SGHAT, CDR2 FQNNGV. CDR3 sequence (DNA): TGTGCCAGCAGCTTAGATAGCGGGGCGTGGAATGAGCAGTTCTTC. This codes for CASSLDSGAWNEQFF.

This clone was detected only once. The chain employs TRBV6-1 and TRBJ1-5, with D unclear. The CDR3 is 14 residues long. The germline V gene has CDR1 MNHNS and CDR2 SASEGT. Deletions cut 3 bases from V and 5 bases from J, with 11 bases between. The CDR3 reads CASSENSPHQPQHF. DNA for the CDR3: TGTGCCAGCAGTGAGAACAGCCCACATCAGCCCCAGCATTTT.

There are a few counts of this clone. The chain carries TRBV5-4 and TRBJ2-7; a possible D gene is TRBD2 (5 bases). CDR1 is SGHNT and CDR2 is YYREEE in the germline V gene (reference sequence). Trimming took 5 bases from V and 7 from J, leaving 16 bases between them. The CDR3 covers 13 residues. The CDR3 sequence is CASRPDTTGEQYF. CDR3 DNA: TGTGCCAGCAGGCCCGACACAACGGGAGAGCAGTACTTC.

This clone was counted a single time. The CDR3 coding sequence is TGTGCCAGCAGCTTAGTAGCGGGGGTGATCACCGGGGAGCTGTTTTTT. Its translation: CASSLVAGVITGELFF. The chain is built from TRBV7-9 and TRBJ2-2, with TRBD2 identical over 9 bases. There are 16 residues in the CDR3. Per germline, CDR1 SEHNR and CDR2 FQNEAQ (reference sequence). V gave up 1 base and J gave up 4 bases; unmatched junction bases: 4.

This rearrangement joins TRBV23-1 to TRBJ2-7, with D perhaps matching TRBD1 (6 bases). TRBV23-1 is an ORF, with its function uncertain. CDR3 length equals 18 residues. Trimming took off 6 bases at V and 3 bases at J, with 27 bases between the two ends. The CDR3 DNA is TGCGCCAGCAGCCGATGGCTCGACCTACAGGGATTAGGCTACGAGCAGTACTTC. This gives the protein CASSRWLDLQGLGYEQYF.